This T cell receptor (beta chain) was sequenced during a study of siplizumab effects on memory and regulatory T cells (dated by TCRdb to the late 2010s). Looking at the study overall: The study looked at the effect of siplizumab, an anti-CD2 antibody, on alloreactive T-cell subsets in allogeneic mixed lymphocyte reactions made from human PBMCs. Study-wide findings and limitations: Because sequences at frequencies below about 10^-5 were poorly captured, only a minor fraction of alloreactive clones could be mapped back to unstimulated subsets. About 75-96% of proliferating CD4+ or CD8+ clones could not be given a naive or memory phenotype. Unstimulated naive T cells appeared more diverse than memory T cells, and naive cells seemed to contribute substantially to the alloresponse. The suppressive function of proliferating Tregs from siplizumab cultures was not functionally confirmed. In reactions with siplizumab, an average of approximately 70% of mappable alloreactive CD4+ clones were Treg-derived, compared with approximately 29% in control reactions. Siplizumab significantly reduced the cumulative frequency of alloreactive sequences traceable to unstimulated CD4+ memory T cells.

Sorted unstimulated T cells, along with proliferating T cells recovered from mixed lymphocyte reactions, underwent TCRbeta CDR3 sequencing. Fresh whole blood from nine to eleven HLA-typed healthy donors was used to isolate PBMCs. To map where alloreactive clones came from, unstimulated CD4+ non-regulatory T cells were FACS-sorted. Receptor amplification or capture employed the immunoSEQ multiplex PCR assay. The deep sequencing platform assayed about 10^5 TCR templates per sample. Genomic DNA extracted from sorted T cells was used for TCRbeta CDR3 sequencing. The original pipeline was this. The R programming language was used for clonal analysis of the TCRbeta CDR3 data. Comparing unstimulated samples against CFSE-low samples taken after the reaction was how alloreactive CD4+ and CD8+ clones were defined. Regulatory or non-regulatory origin of alloreactive CD4+ clones was assigned by matching sequences to the sorted unstimulated Treg and non-Treg repertoires. This is the immuneACCESS table as TCRdb keeps it, with only in-frame sequences that have V and J called. A part of the clones is gone; compared with another copy, unresolved V genes explain less than half, and the rest is unexplained. V, J and clone size reflect that table, while D and trimming were determined from the DNA. The sample table holds 85,000 to 95,000 clones, of which about 93% were seen once. The ten largest clones add up to roughly 0.3% of the sample.

About this clone itself: The clone's antigen remains unknown. No much larger clonotype is one base removed from it; base qualities were not supplied.

This TCR was recovered from a human donor in good health. Material for sequencing was non-Treg CD4+ T cells sorted from blood. The intended sense of this specimen's cell subset or site label: FACS-sorted unstimulated CD4+ non-regulatory T cells.

The CDR3 region has the sequence CASSFTDSPLHF. The bases are TGTGCCAGCAGCTTCACAGACTCACCCCTCCACTTT. Recombination linked TRBV7-9 to TRBJ1-6, with no confident D gene call. V loses 3 bases, J loses 10 bases, and the germline ends lie 7 bases apart. From cysteine to phenylalanine, the CDR3 is 12 amino acids long. Only the CDR3 part of the read is kept: 36 bases, read in frame from the first base. Based on the germline V gene (reference sequence), the CDR1 and CDR2 sequences are SEHNR and FQNEAQ.